Listed below are T cell receptor beta chains from one sample, sequenced in a study of post-analysis software for immune sequencing data. TCRdb analysed the PCR reads with MiXCR anew, one entry per CDR3 protein. The sample includes about 180,000 distinct CDR3 sequences, 30% seen only once; the top ten take about 1.6%. The sequencing sample was made of blood. These receptors were collected from a girl aged 5-17 years with multiple sclerosis. Each CDR3 is given without its conserved first and last residue.

j_gene | v_gene | CDR3aa
TRBJ2-3 | TRBV27 | ASGPRTSTDTQY
TRBJ2-3 | TRBV19 | ASSSQRSLTDTQY
TRBJ1-1 | TRBV12-3/TRBV12-4 | ASRVQGDTEAF
TRBJ1-4 | TRBV6-1 | ASSNGPQATNEKLF
TRBJ2-1 | TRBV19 | ASSIEQMLGEQF
TRBJ1-4 | TRBV5-1 | ASSLSLQGAEKLF
TRBJ2-5 | TRBV4-1 | ASRGRGFGETQY
TRBJ2-7 | TRBV12-3/TRBV12-4 | ASSPPRNGWNGYEQY
TRBJ1-5 | TRBV20-1 | SAPGRGNQPQH
TRBJ2-1 | TRBV3-1 | ASSPHSVREQF
TRBJ2-1 | TRBV5-1 | ASSLDFSPPEQF
. | TRBV12-3/TRBV12-4 | ASTLTSGYNEQY
TRBJ1-1 | TRBV6-5 | ASRSGDGDEAF
TRBJ2-7 | TRBV4-1 | ASSQDWLAGPDYEQY
TRBJ2-7 | TRBV10-3 | AIKESTNEQY
TRBJ1-5 | TRBV5-5 | ASSWGDSNQPQH
TRBJ2-3 | TRBV5-1 | ASSLISSTDTQY
TRBJ2-3 | TRBV27 | ASGKREATDTRY
TRBJ2-1 | TRBV5-5 | ASSFGGGFTYNEQF
TRBJ1-5 | TRBV24-1 | ATSDSRGQGANQPQH
TRBJ2-7 | TRBV13 | ASSFLSNEQY
TRBJ1-2 | TRBV7-8 | ASSSGPSYGYT
TRBJ2-5 | TRBV20-1 | SARDRREGPRAQY
TRBJ2-4 | TRBV2 | ASQGASGRGNIQY
TRBJ2-1 | TRBV4-1 | ASSQQQGYNEQF
TRBJ2-5 | TRBV5-1 | ASSLFEETQY